One sample yielded the 18 T cell receptor beta chains listed below, sequenced in a study of cytomegalovirus exposure and HLA in healthy donors. The PCR had 60 Vbeta and 13 Jbeta primers. The method was immunoSEQ multiplex PCR; TCRdb's version includes in-frame clones alone and lacks a portion of them. Of some 130,000 clones in the sample, over 70% were seen once. Sequenced material: PBMCs. The receptors shown here come from a woman aged 40 to 49 in good health and CMV-seronegative.

This clone was detected a few times. Relative to the germline gene, one junction end is altered; a read error may explain this. The chain joins TRBV5-4 to TRBJ2-4; 14 bases line up with TRBD2. The germline CDR1 and CDR2 sequences are SGHNT and YYREEE (reference sequence). The CDR3 is made up of 16 amino acids. CDR3 loop: CASSLGLAGGQNSQYF. For the CDR3, the DNA is TGTGCCAGCAGCTTGGGACTAGCGGGAGGGCAAAACAGTCAGTACTTC.

The chain couples TRBV27 to TRBJ2-7; no reliable D call. CDR1 is MNHEY, CDR2 SMNVEV, per germline (reference sequence). Deletions cut 6 bases from V and 0 bases from J, with 9 bases between. The CDR3 runs to 13 residues. In nucleotides, the CDR3 is TGTGCCAGCAGCTTGACGGGCTCCTACGAGCAGTACTTC. Translated: CASSLTGSYEQYF.

The V gene is TRBV7-2, the J gene TRBJ2-3; D might be TRBD1 (6 bases). The CDR3 contains 13 residues. Trimming pared 0 bases from V and 9 bases from J, leaving 10 bases between. Germline V gene lookup returns CDR1 SGHTA and CDR2 FQGNSA. CDR3 bases: TGTGCCAGCAGCTTAGCCCGGGACAACACGCAGTATTTT. It translates to CASSLARDNTQYF.

The chain couples TRBV7-9 to TRBJ2-5; possible D gene TRBD1, 6 bases. V was shortened by 11 bases and J by 5 bases, with 15 bases between the two germline ends. The CDR3 length is 12 residues. CDR1 SEHNR and CDR2 FQNEAQ come from the germline V gene (reference sequence). CDR3 residues: CAGEQGGETQYF. The CDR3 DNA reads as TGTGCCGGCGAACAGGGCGGGGAGACCCAGTACTTC.

The V and J genes are TRBV6-4 and TRBJ1-2; no firm D call. The germline CDR1 and CDR2 sequences are MRHNA and SNTAGT. This CDR3 has 15 residues. Trimming removed 2 bases from V and 8 bases from J, with 18 bases in between. As DNA, the CDR3 is TGTGCCAGCAGTGACGGGCGGGATAGCCCGCGGGGCTACACCTTC. This gives the protein CASSDGRDSPRGYTF.

The chain has TRBV6-6 and TRBJ2-7, with unresolved D. CDR1 and CDR2 from the germline V gene are MNHNY and SVGAGI (reference sequence). V lost 2 bases and J 0 bases, leaving 8 bases between the germline ends. The CDR3 covers 14 residues. The CDR3 DNA reads as TGTGCCAGCAGTTACCGCGGTGACTCCTACGAGCAGTACTTC. This sequence encodes CASSYRGDSYEQYF.

This sequence joins TRBV19 and TRBJ2-6; TRBD1 aligns across 9 bases. The CDR3 spans 17 residues. J gave up 0 bases and V 6 bases, and 6 bases lay outside the gene matches. Germline lookup yields CDR1 LNHDA and CDR2 SQIVND (reference sequence). CDR3 bases: TGTGCCAGTAGCCCGACAGGGGGTCCCTCTGGGGCCAACGTCCTGACTTTC. This encodes CASSPTGGPSGANVLTF.

The sample holds a few counts of this clone. CDR3 in amino acids: CASSDDNTETQYF. CDR3 DNA sequence: TGTGCCAGCAGCGACGACAACACAGAGACCCAGTACTTC. The chain combines TRBV9 with TRBJ2-5; D uncertain. The germline CDR1 and CDR2 sequences are SGDLS and YYNGEE. Trimming shortened V by 3 bases and J by 4 bases, and 10 bases separated the two germline ends. The CDR3 sequence is 13 residues long.

CDR3 sequence reads: CAWSVLADTQYF. CDR3 DNA: TGTGCCTGGAGTGTACTAGCTGATACGCAGTATTTT. The chain carries TRBV30 and TRBJ2-3, with a weak D call TRBD2 (6 bases). V gave up 0 bases and J gave up 6 bases, with 7 bases separating them. This CDR3 has 12 amino acids. Germline CDR1 reads GTSNPN; CDR2 reads SVGIG (reference sequence).

This sequence joins TRBV25-1 and TRBJ2-5, with TRBD1 as a possible D gene (6 bases). Matching the DNA end better, TRBJ2-7 makes the J call doubtful. Germline-derived CDR1 and CDR2 are MGHDK and SYGVNS. CDR3 length: 16 amino acids. This chain's CDR3 is CASSTQGQIGIYEQYF. The CDR3 nucleotides read TGTGCCAGCAGTACCCAGGGGCAAATAGGAATCTACGAGCAGTACTTC.

This clone has only one observation. V gene TRBV29-1 combines with J gene TRBJ2-7; 8 bases map to TRBD2. Germline V gene lookup returns CDR1 SQVTM and CDR2 ANQGSEA. The V gene end was trimmed by 7 bases and the J gene end by 3 bases; junction bases not matched to a gene: 8. The CDR3 totals 13 residues. The CDR3 region is CSATSGELYEQYF. In nucleotides, the CDR3 is TGCAGCGCAACTAGCGGAGAACTCTACGAGCAGTACTTC.

This sequence joins TRBV19 and TRBJ1-6; D not resolved. The CDR3 sequence is 17 residues long. Looked up from germline, CDR1 is LNHDA and CDR2 is SQIVND (reference sequence). Trimming removed 6 bases at V and 6 bases at J, with 21 bases between. This chain's CDR3 is CASRDPMGSTFNSPLHF. The CDR3 DNA sequence: TGTGCCAGTAGAGATCCGATGGGCAGCACCTTTAATTCACCCCTCCACTTT.

This sequence joins TRBV27 and TRBJ2-1, with D possibly being TRBD1 (6 bases). Per germline, CDR1 MNHEY and CDR2 SMNVEV (reference sequence). The CDR3 loop spans 14 amino acids. Trimming left V 2 bases short and J 10 bases short, with 15 bases between. CDR3 sequence (DNA): TGTGCCAGCAGTTTAGTCTACAGGGTAGGGGAGCAGTTCTTC. This translates into CASSLVYRVGEQFF.

This clone was detected a few times. The chain uses TRBV19 and TRBJ1-2; 9 positions agree with TRBD1. The CDR3 spans 17 residues. Germline loops: CDR1 LNHDA, CDR2 SQIVND (reference sequence). The V gene end was trimmed by 7 bases and the J gene end by 0 bases; junction bases not matched to a gene: 12. The CDR3 spells CASTTGRDRDSNYGYTF. In nucleotides, the CDR3 is TGTGCCAGTACCACCGGTCGGGACAGGGATTCTAACTATGGCTACACCTTC.

The chain combines TRBV19 with TRBJ1-1; 9 bases align to TRBD1. The V segment lost 7 bases and the J segment 4 bases; nucleotides outside the gene matches: 7. This CDR3 spans 14 amino acids. CDR1 is LNHDA and CDR2 is SQIVND in the germline V gene (reference sequence). The CDR3 loop is CASTVTGGVTEAFF. CDR3 bases: TGTGCCAGTACCGTGACAGGGGGGGTCACTGAAGCTTTCTTT.

The chain couples TRBV5-1 to TRBJ1-3, with D perhaps matching TRBD1 (5 bases). Trimming stripped 3 bases from V and 0 bases from J, with 13 bases between. The CDR3 has 16 residues. Germline V gene sequence: CDR1 SGHRS, CDR2 YFSETQ. CDR3 in amino acids: CASSSYGQSSGNTIYF. The CDR3 DNA sequence: TGCGCCAGCAGCTCCTACGGACAATCCTCTGGAAACACCATATATTTT.

V and J are TRBV7-6 and TRBJ2-1, with unresolved D. Trimming pared 7 bases from V and 5 bases from J, leaving 15 bases between. Germline CDR1 and CDR2: SGHVS and FNYEAQ. The CDR3 runs 14 residues. CDR3 amino acids: CASTPGEVHNEQFF. CDR3 sequence (DNA): TGTGCCAGCACCCCTGGCGAGGTCCACAATGAGCAGTTCTTC.

The chain links TRBV19 to TRBJ2-2, with 8 bases identical to TRBD2. CDR1 LNHDA and CDR2 SQIVND come from the germline V gene (reference sequence). V shed 0 bases, J shed 1 base, and the junction held 4 bases outside the gene matches. CDR3 length: 17 residues. The DNA of the CDR3 is TGTGCCAGTAGTATAGATCGTAGCGGGATGAACACCGGGGAGCTGTTTTTT. Amino acid sequence: CASSIDRSGMNTGELFF. Full variable domain (missing parts from reference TRBV19 and TRBJ2-2): DGGITQSPKYLFRKEGQNVTLSCEQNLNHDAMYWYRQDPGQGLRLIYYSQIVNDFQKGDIAEGYSVSREKKESFPLTVTSAQKNPTAFYLCASSIDRSGMNTGELFFGEGSRLTVL.